The next 20 T cell receptor beta chains were all read from a single sample in a study of T-cell reconstitution after alpha-beta-depleted transplantation in children. Unique molecular identifiers featured in how the TCRbeta library was prepared. Via MiXCR, TCRdb re-called the PCR reads, giving one row per CDR3 protein. The data hold 450,000 to 600,000 distinct CDR3 sequences, with approximately 20% observed a single time. Sequenced material: PBMCs from the stem cell graft donor, taken from the stem cell graft. Receptor source: a human donor who donated a stem cell graft to a child with acute lymphoblastic leukemia.

In its sample, this clonotype was seen a few times. The chain couples TRBV5-1 to TRBJ2-2; D uncertain. The CDR3 is 14 residues long. V lost 1 base and J lost 6, with 10 bases in between. Germline values: CDR1 SGHRS, CDR2 YFSETQ. The CDR3 DNA is TGCGCCAGCAGCTTGATACCGGCTTCCGGGGAGCTGTTTTTT. Translating gives CASSLIPASGELFF.

This clonotype has only a few counts. J is TRBJ1-5 and V is TRBV12-3 or TRBV12-4, with D hard to call. There are 11 residues in the CDR3. V lost 6 bases and J lost 5, with 5 bases in between. This CDR3 reads CASSLYQPQHF. Here the CDR3 DNA reads TGTGCCAGCAGCCTCTATCAGCCCCAGCATTTT.

The chain recombines TRBV29-1 with TRBJ2-7, with a tentative D call TRBD2 (7 bases). Trimming stripped 6 bases from V and 6 bases from J, with 12 bases between. Germline V gene sequence: CDR1 SQVTM, CDR2 ANQGSEA. This CDR3 contains 11 residues. CDR3 in amino acids: CSVAAGAEQYF. CDR3 bases: TGCAGCGTGGCCGCGGGGGCCGAGCAGTACTTC.

This chain uses TRBV3-1 with TRBJ2-6; 9 positions match TRBD1. CDR1 is LGHDT, CDR2 YNNKEL, per germline (reference sequence). V dropped 6 bases and J dropped 0; count of bases not matched to a gene: 12. The CDR3 extends over 19 amino acids. CDR3: CASRLLGGTGNSGANVLTF. The CDR3 DNA follows: TGTGCCAGCAGACTACTTGGCGGGACAGGGAACTCTGGGGCCAACGTCCTGACTTTC.

This clonotype was observed a handful of times. The V gene is TRBV5-1, the J gene TRBJ1-1; D gene uncertain. The CDR3 length is 12 residues. Trimming left V 4 bases short and J 1 base short, with 5 bases between. CDR1 SGHRS and CDR2 YFSETQ come from the germline V gene. In nucleotides, the CDR3 is TGCGCCAGCAGCCGAACGAACACTGAAGCTTTCTTT. Translation: CASSRTNTEAFF.

This chain joins TRBV6-5 and TRBJ2-7, with TRBD1 identical over 9 bases. The CDR3 runs to 15 residues. Germline CDR1 is MNHEY and CDR2 is SVGAGI. J gave up 2 bases and V 2 bases, and 4 bases lay outside the gene matches. This CDR3 reads CASSYTGTGTYEQYF. DNA for the CDR3: TGTGCCAGCAGTTACACCGGGACAGGGACCTACGAGCAGTACTTC.

V and J are TRBV6-1 and TRBJ2-4, with unresolved D. The CDR3 length is 15 residues. V was pared by 4 bases and J by 0 bases, with 10 bases between. Germline loops: CDR1 MNHNS, CDR2 SASEGT. The CDR3 sequence is CASSGTELAKNIQYF. The CDR3, as DNA: TGTGCCAGCAGTGGGACCGAACTAGCCAAAAACATTCAGTACTTC.

This chain links TRBV29-1 with TRBJ2-5; TRBD1 matches 9 bases. Trimming took 3 bases from V and 1 from J; bases not matched to a gene: 6. The CDR3 contains 15 residues. Germline values: CDR1 SQVTM, CDR2 ANQGSEA. As DNA, the CDR3 is TGCAGCGTTGATATCGGGACAGGGCCCCAAGAGACCCAGTACTTC. This codes for CSVDIGTGPQETQYF.

This clonotype has a handful of counts. The chain has TRBV6-2 or TRBV6-3 and TRBJ2-1; tentatively, D is TRBD1 (5 bases). CDR1 is MNHEY and CDR2 is SVGEGT in the germline V gene. The CDR3 runs to 14 residues. V lost 5 bases, J lost 4 bases, and 12 bases lay in between. The DNA of the CDR3 is TGTGCCAGCAGTGGAGAGGACAAATACAATGAGCAGTTCTTC. Amino acids: CASSGEDKYNEQFF.

This clonotype has a handful of counts. The J gene is TRBJ2-7, the V gene TRBV9, with D possibly being TRBD2 (6 bases). Looked up from germline, CDR1 is SGDLS and CDR2 is YYNGEE. The length of the CDR3 is 15 residues. The V gene lost 4 bases and the J gene lost 1 base, with 15 bases spanning the gap. The chain's CDR3 is CASSRDSLGSYEQYF. The CDR3 nucleotides read TGTGCCAGCAGCCGGGACTCCCTCGGGTCCTACGAGCAGTACTTC.

The V gene is TRBV7-9, the J gene TRBJ2-7; 8 nucleotides agree with TRBD1. Trimming at V came to 0 bases and at J to 13 bases, leaving 5 bases not matched to a gene. Germline V gene data show CDR1 as SEHNR and CDR2 as FQNEAQ (reference sequence). This CDR3 is 12 amino acids long. The CDR3 loop is CASSLAGRGPYF. CDR3 nucleotide sequence: TGTGCCAGCAGCTTAGCCGGCAGGGGGCCTTACTTC.

This chain uses TRBV6-5 with TRBJ2-5; D gene uncertain. Germline loops: CDR1 MNHEY, CDR2 SVGAGI. The CDR3 is made up of 15 amino acids. V dropped 3 bases and J dropped 4 bases, with 15 bases sitting between them. In DNA form, the CDR3 reads TGTGCCAGCAGTTATTCCCTCCTTCCGGGAGAGACCCAGTACTTC. Translated, it gives CASSYSLLPGETQYF.

Ten or more counts support this clonotype. V is TRBV15 and J is TRBJ2-1; D possibly corresponds to TRBD1 (6 bases). Germline-derived CDR1 and CDR2 are LNHNV and YYDKDF (reference sequence). V shed 4 bases and J shed 4 bases, with 14 bases lying between them. The CDR3 length is 15 residues. CDR3 DNA sequence: TGTGCCACCAGCACCCGGGACACCGGATACAATGAGCAGTTCTTC. Translated, it gives CATSTRDTGYNEQFF.

The gene calls are TRBV4-2 and TRBJ2-3; 10 bases line up with TRBD2. The germline V gene encodes CDR1 LGHNA and CDR2 YNFKEQ. The CDR3 runs to 17 residues. The trim removed 1 base at V and 10 bases at J, leaving 14 bases unmatched. The CDR3 DNA follows: TGTGCCAGCAGCCAAGGGCGGCCTAGCGGGGGCCCAGGGCCGCAGTATTTT. This sequence encodes CASSQGRPSGGPGPQYF.

V and J are TRBV5-4 and TRBJ2-2, with D unresolved. The V end lost 6 bases, the J end lost 0 bases, and 9 bases lay between the germline ends. This CDR3 is built from 14 residues. CDR1 is SGHNT and CDR2 is YYREEE in the germline V gene (reference sequence). The CDR3: CASMDHTNTGELFF. The DNA for the CDR3 is TGTGCCAGCATGGACCACACGAACACCGGGGAGCTGTTTTTT.

This clonotype was counted only a few times. The CDR3 DNA reads TGCAGCGTTGAAATTGTACCTTACGAGCAGTACTTC. Protein: CSVEIVPYEQYF. The J gene is TRBJ2-7, the V gene TRBV29-1, with D hard to call. V was shortened by 2 bases and J by 4 bases, with 9 bases between the two germline ends. Germline CDR1 SQVTM, CDR2 ANQGSEA. The CDR3 is 12 residues long.

CDR3 sequence reads: CSARVPLALSSYNEQFF. Written as DNA, the CDR3 is TGCAGTGCTAGAGTCCCTCTAGCGTTGAGCTCCTACAATGAGCAGTTCTTC. The chain employs TRBV20-1 and TRBJ2-1; D may be TRBD2 (6 bases). In germline, CDR1 is DFQATT, CDR2 SNEGSKA (reference sequence). The CDR3 spans 17 residues. V was shortened by 1 base and J by 0 bases, with 16 bases between the two germline ends.

This chain connects TRBV27 to TRBJ2-5, with unresolved D. Germline V gene data show CDR1 as MNHEY and CDR2 as SMNVEV (reference sequence). This CDR3 comprises 14 residues. Trimming left V 6 bases short and J 2 bases short, with 13 bases between. CDR3 sequence (DNA): TGTGCCAGCAGGGCTACGGCGGTGCAAGAGACCCAGTACTTC. Its translation is CASRATAVQETQYF.

V and J are TRBV5-1 and TRBJ1-6; D remains unclear. The germline V gene has CDR1 SGHRS and CDR2 YFSETQ. This CDR3 is built from 13 residues. Trimming left V 0 bases short and J 9 bases short, with 7 bases between. DNA for the CDR3: TGCGCCAGCAGCTTGGCCGGCACTTCACCCCTCCACTTT. It specifies CASSLAGTSPLHF.

This clonotype was seen more than once but under ten times. The chain has TRBV4-1 and TRBJ2-3; D is perhaps TRBD2 (6 bases). Deletions cut 2 bases from V and 5 bases from J, with 17 bases between. This CDR3 has 16 amino acids. Germline V gene data show CDR1 as MGHRA and CDR2 as YSYEKL. CDR3 nucleotides: TGCGCCAGCAGCCAACTGGGACTCCTCTCCATAGATACGCAGTATTTT. This gives the protein CASSQLGLLSIDTQYF.